One and the same sample provided the 6 T cell receptor beta chains below, sequenced in a study of response to subunit inactivated influenza vaccine. TCRdb redid the calling of the RT-PCR reads with MiXCR, one entry per CDR3 protein. The repertoire includes fewer than 650,000 distinct CDR3 sequences, 13% of them detected once, and around 14% sits in the top ten. Specimen: PBMCs from blood, collected 40 to 50 days after vaccination. The source is a man aged 45-65 years who received an inactivated influenza vaccine.

This clonotype was seen only a few times. The chain joins TRBV10-3 to TRBJ2-7, with 16 bases fitting TRBD2. Looked up from germline, CDR1 is ENHRY and CDR2 is SYGVKD. The CDR3 spans 15 residues. Trimming cost V 7 bases and J 3 bases; bases outside gene matches: 3. The CDR3 bases are TGTGCCATCAAGGGACTAGCGGGGGGGCTCTACGAGCAGTACTTC. Its protein is CAIKGLAGGLYEQYF.

The V call is TRBV27, the J call TRBJ2-1, with TRBD2 identical over 9 bases. The CDR3 spans 16 residues. Germline-derived CDR1 and CDR2 are MNHEY and SMNVEV (reference sequence). With 5 bases clipped from V and 0 bases from J, the junction kept 5 bases outside the gene matches. The DNA of the CDR3 is TGTGCCAGCAGTCCTAGCGGGATTGACTCCTACAATGAGCAGTTCTTC. It encodes CASSPSGIDSYNEQFF.

The table lists this clonotype with a few counts. The rearrangement uses TRBV20-1 and TRBJ2-3; possible D gene TRBD1, 6 bases. Trimming took off 6 bases at V and 1 base at J, with 23 bases between the two ends. The CDR3 has 17 amino acids. Germline CDR1 DFQATT, CDR2 SNEGSKA (reference sequence). CDR3 in amino acids: CSASAESTGVGTDTQYF. The CDR3 DNA is TGCAGTGCAAGTGCAGAATCGACAGGCGTCGGCACAGATACGCAGTATTTT.

The rearrangement uses TRBV30 and TRBJ1-4, with D uncertain. Trimming stripped 3 bases from V and 8 bases from J, with 19 bases between. Germline lookup yields CDR1 GTSNPN and CDR2 SVGIG (reference sequence). The CDR3 has 15 amino acids. The DNA of the CDR3 is TGTGCCTGGAGCCCCTACCCCCAAAATACGGAAAAACTGTTTTTT. The encoded protein is CAWSPYPQNTEKLFF. Filled out from reference TRBV30 and TRBJ1-4, the complete variable domain reads SQTIHQWPATLVQPVGSPLSLECTVEGTSNPNLYWYRQAAGRGLQLLFYSVGIGQISSEVPQNLSASRPQDRQFILSSKKLLLSDSGFYLCAWSPYPQNTEKLFFGSGTQLSVL.

This clonotype has a handful of counts. The chain recombines TRBV12-3 or TRBV12-4 with TRBJ2-1, with a tentative D call TRBD1 (5 bases). V was pared by 2 bases and J by 4 bases, with 15 bases between. This CDR3 is 16 amino acids long. The CDR3 reads CASSLRGRDWYNEQFF. For the CDR3, the DNA is TGTGCCAGCAGTTTAAGAGGCAGGGATTGGTACAATGAGCAGTTCTTC.

The chain combines TRBV20-1 with TRBJ1-5; 9 nucleotides match TRBD1. The CDR3 consists of 15 residues. Per germline, CDR1 DFQATT and CDR2 SNEGSKA (reference sequence). V was clipped by 2 bases and J by 7 bases; unmatched bases: 9. CDR3 sequence: CSARSGTGGGQPQHF. The CDR3 DNA reads TGCAGTGCTAGATCGGGAACAGGGGGCGGACAGCCCCAGCATTTT.